One sample yielded the 8 T cell receptor beta chains listed below, sequenced in a study of blood T cell repertoires in COVID-19. Generated by immunoSEQ multiplex PCR, the TCRdb table keeps only in-frame clones and is missing some. The sample yields 160,000 or so clones, around 84% seen once. The sample was PBMCs or T cells enriched from blood (not recorded which). These receptors were taken from a woman aged 50 to 65 who had recovered from COVID-19.

This clone appeared once. The chain combines TRBV2 with TRBJ2-5; no clear D gene. The CDR3 is 12 residues long. Germline lookup yields CDR1 SNHLY and CDR2 FYNNEI. Trimming shortened V by 8 bases and J by 5 bases, and 12 bases separated the two germline ends. CDR3 in DNA: TGTGCCAGCTTGCAGTCTTCGGAGACCCAGTACTTC. Protein: CASLQSSETQYF.

The V gene is TRBV6-5, the J gene TRBJ1-5, with unresolved D. CDR3 length: 14 amino acids. V lost 6 bases to trimming and J lost 6 bases, with 15 bases between them. Germline-derived CDR1 and CDR2 are MNHEY and SVGAGI. In DNA form, the CDR3 reads TGTGCCAGCAGCCCCTCGTTCGCGGGTCAGCCCCAGCATTTT. Its translation: CASSPSFAGQPQHF.

This CDR3 reads CASSAGTGHYNEQFF. The CDR3 coding sequence is TGTGCCAGCAGCGCCGGGACAGGTCACTACAATGAGCAGTTCTTC. The gene calls are TRBV7-9 and TRBJ2-1, with TRBD1 matching over 8 bases. The CDR3 extends over 15 amino acids. The V and J ends lost 5 bases and 3 bases, in that order; junction bases with no gene match: 6. CDR1 and CDR2 from the germline V gene are SEHNR and FQNEAQ (reference sequence).

This chain joins TRBV5-1 and TRBJ1-2, with 10 bases aligning to TRBD1. This CDR3 has 14 amino acids. CDR1 and CDR2 from the germline V gene are SGHRS and YFSETQ. J lost 7 bases, V lost 4 bases, and 7 bases had no gene match. In DNA form, the CDR3 reads TGCGCCAGCAGCGATGACAGGGGGCTAACTGGCTACACCTTC. Translated: CASSDDRGLTGYTF.

This clone has a single count. The CDR3 region is CASSPLTGANYGYTF. CDR3 bases: TGTGCCAGTAGTCCGCTGACAGGGGCTAACTATGGCTACACCTTC. The chain recombines TRBV19 with TRBJ1-2; 8 nucleotides line up with TRBD1. Germline CDR1 reads LNHDA; CDR2 reads SQIVND (reference sequence). Losses at the gene ends were 5 bases for V and 0 bases for J; bases not matched to a gene: 5. The CDR3 extends over 15 amino acids.

This clone was detected a few times. The rearrangement links TRBV11-2 to TRBJ1-4, with TRBD1 as a possible D gene (5 bases). V was pared by 1 base and J by 3 bases, with 12 bases between. The CDR3 spans 16 residues. From germline, CDR1 is SGHAT and CDR2 FQNNGV. The CDR3 protein is CASSLGRRGANEKLFF. As DNA, the CDR3 is TGTGCCAGCAGCTTAGGACGGCGGGGGGCTAATGAAAAACTGTTTTTT.

CDR3 amino acids: CASSPSAAEGRDTQYF. In nucleotides, the CDR3 is TGTGCCAGCAGCCCGTCAGCGGCGGAGGGGAGAGATACGCAGTATTTT. The chain links TRBV4-2 to TRBJ2-3; TRBD2 might be the D (6 bases). The CDR3 totals 16 residues. V was shortened by 4 bases and J by 5 bases, with 19 bases between the two germline ends. The germline V gene has CDR1 LGHNA and CDR2 YNFKEQ.

This clone came up once. This rearrangement joins TRBV4-2 to TRBJ2-3, with D possibly TRBD2 on 6 matching bases. The CDR3 is 17 residues long. Trimming stripped 1 base from V and 0 bases from J, with 14 bases between. CDR1 and CDR2 from the germline V gene are LGHNA and YNFKEQ. CDR3 sequence: CASSQGGHAGSTDTQYF. The DNA of the CDR3 is TGTGCCAGCAGCCAAGGAGGCCATGCGGGGAGCACAGATACGCAGTATTTT.